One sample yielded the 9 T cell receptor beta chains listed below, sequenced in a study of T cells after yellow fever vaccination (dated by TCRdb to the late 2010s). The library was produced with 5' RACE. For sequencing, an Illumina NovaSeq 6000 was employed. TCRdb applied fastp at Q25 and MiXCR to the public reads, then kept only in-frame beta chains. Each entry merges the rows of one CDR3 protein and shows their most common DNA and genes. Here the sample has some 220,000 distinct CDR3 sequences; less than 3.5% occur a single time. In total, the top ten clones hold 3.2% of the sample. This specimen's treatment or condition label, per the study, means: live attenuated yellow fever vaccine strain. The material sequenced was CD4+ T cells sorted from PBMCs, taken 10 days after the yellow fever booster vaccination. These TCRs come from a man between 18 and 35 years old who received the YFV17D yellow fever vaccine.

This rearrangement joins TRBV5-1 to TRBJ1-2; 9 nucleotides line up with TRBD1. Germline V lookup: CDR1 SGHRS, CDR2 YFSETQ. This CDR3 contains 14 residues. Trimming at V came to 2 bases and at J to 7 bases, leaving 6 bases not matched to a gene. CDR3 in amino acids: CASSFRTGDAGYTF. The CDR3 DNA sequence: TGCGCCAGCAGCTTTAGGACAGGGGACGCTGGCTACACCTTC. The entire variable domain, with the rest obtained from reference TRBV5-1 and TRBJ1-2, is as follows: KAGVTQTPRYLIKTRGQQVTLSCSPISGHRSVSWYQQTPGQGLQFLFEYFSETQRNKGNFPGRFSGRQFSNSRSEMNVSTLELGDSALYLCASSFRTGDAGYTFGSGTRLTVV.

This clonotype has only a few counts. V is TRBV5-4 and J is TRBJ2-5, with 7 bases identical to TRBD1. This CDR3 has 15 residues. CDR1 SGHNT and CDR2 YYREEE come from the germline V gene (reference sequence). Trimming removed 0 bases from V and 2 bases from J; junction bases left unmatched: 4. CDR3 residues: CASSLEDRDQETQYF. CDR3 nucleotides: TGTGCCAGCAGCTTGGAAGACAGGGATCAAGAGACCCAGTACTTC.

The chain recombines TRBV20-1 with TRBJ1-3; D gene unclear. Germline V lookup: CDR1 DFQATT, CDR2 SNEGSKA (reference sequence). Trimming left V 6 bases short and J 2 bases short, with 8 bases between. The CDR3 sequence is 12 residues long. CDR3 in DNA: TGCAGTGCGTCGGCGGCTGGAAACACCATATATTTT. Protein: CSASAAGNTIYF.

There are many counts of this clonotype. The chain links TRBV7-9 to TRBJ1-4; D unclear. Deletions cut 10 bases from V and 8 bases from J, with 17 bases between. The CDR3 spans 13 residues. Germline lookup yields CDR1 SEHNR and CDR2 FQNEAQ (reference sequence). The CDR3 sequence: CATDGEGGEKLFF. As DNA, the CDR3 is TGTGCCACCGACGGGGAGGGCGGGGAAAAACTGTTTTTT.

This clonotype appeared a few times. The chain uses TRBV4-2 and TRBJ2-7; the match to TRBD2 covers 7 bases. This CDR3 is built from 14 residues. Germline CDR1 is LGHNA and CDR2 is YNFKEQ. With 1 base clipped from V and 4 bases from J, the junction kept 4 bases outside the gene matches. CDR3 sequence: CASSQAVGGYEQYV. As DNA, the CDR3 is TGTGCCAGCAGCCAAGCGGTCGGGGGGTACGAGCAGTACGTC.

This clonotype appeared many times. CDR3 DNA sequence: TGTGCCAGCAGCCAATACCCCCAAAAAGCTGTTGCGGGGGAGCTGTTTTTT. It is translated as CASSQYPQKAVAGELFF. This sequence joins TRBV4-2 and TRBJ2-2, with D unresolved. Germline CDR1 is LGHNA and CDR2 is YNFKEQ. Between the trimmed V and J ends, which lost 2 bases and 8 bases, there was a span of 21 bases. The CDR3 runs to 17 residues.

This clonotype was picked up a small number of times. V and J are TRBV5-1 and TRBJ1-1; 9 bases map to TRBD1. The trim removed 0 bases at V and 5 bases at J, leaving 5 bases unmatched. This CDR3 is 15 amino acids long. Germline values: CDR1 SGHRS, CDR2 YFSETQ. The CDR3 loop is CASSLGDRAGTEAFF. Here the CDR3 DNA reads TGCGCCAGCAGCTTGGGGGACAGGGCGGGGACTGAAGCTTTCTTT.

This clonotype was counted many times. Here the CDR3 DNA reads TGTGCCAGCAGGACTAGCGCCTCGTACCAAGAGACCCAGTACTTC. Translating it yields CASRTSASYQETQYF. The chain couples TRBV6-1 to TRBJ2-5; 8 bases match TRBD2. The V gene end was trimmed by 6 bases and the J gene end by 0 bases; junction bases not matched to a gene: 6. The length of the CDR3 is 15 residues. The germline gives CDR1 MNHNS, CDR2 SASEGT.

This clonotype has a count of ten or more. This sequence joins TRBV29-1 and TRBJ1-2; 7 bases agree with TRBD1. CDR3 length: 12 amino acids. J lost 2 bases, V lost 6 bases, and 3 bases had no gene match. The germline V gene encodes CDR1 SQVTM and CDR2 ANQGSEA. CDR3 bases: TGCAGCGTCGCGGGACAGAACTATGGCTACACCTTC. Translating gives CSVAGQNYGYTF.